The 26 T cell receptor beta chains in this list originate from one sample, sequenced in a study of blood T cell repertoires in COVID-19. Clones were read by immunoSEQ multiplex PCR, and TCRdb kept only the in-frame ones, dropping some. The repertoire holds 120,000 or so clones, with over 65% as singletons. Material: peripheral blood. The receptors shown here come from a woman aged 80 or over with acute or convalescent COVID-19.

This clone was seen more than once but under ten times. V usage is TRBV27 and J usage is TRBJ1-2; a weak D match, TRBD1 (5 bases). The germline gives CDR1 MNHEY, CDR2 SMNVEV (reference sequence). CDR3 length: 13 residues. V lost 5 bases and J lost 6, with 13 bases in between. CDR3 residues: CASSVTVLHGYTF. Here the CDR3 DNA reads TGTGCCAGCAGTGTGACAGTACTGCATGGCTACACCTTC.

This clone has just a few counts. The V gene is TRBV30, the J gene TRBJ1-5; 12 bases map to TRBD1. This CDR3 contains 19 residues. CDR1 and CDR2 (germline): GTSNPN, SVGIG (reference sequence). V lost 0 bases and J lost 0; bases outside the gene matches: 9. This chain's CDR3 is CAWSVKPGQGAFSNQPQHF. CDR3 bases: TGTGCCTGGAGTGTTAAACCGGGACAGGGGGCCTTTAGCAATCAGCCCCAGCATTTT.

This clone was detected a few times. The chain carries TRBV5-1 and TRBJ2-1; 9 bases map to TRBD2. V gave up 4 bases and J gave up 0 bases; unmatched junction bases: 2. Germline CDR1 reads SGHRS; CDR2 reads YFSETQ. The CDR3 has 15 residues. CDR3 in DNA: TGCGCCAGCAGCCTGACTAGCGGCTCCTACAATGAGCAGTTCTTC. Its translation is CASSLTSGSYNEQFF. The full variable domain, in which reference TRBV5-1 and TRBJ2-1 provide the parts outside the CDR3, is KAGVTQTPRYLIKTRGQQVTLSCSPISGHRSVSWYQQTPGQGLQFLFEYFSETQRNKGNFPGRFSGRQFSNSRSEMNVSTLELGDSALYLCASSLTSGSYNEQFFGPGTRLTVL.

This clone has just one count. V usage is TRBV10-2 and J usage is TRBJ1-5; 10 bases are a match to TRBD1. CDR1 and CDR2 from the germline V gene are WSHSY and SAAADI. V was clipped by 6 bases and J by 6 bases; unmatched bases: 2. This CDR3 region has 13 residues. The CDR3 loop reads CASSGQGVQPQHF. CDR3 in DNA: TGCGCCAGCAGCGGACAGGGGGTTCAGCCCCAGCATTTT.

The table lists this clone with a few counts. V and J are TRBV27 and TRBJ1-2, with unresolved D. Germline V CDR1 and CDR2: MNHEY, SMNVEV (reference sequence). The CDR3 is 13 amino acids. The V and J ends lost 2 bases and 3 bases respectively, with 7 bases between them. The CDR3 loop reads CASSLTRYYGYTF. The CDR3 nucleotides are TGTGCCAGCAGTTTAACGAGGTACTATGGCTACACCTTC.

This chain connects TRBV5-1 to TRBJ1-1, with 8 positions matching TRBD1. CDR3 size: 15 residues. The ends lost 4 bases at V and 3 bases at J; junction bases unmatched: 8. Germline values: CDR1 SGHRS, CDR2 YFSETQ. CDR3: CASSRTGRLDTEAFF. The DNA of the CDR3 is TGCGCCAGCAGCAGGACAGGGCGCCTTGACACTGAAGCTTTCTTT.

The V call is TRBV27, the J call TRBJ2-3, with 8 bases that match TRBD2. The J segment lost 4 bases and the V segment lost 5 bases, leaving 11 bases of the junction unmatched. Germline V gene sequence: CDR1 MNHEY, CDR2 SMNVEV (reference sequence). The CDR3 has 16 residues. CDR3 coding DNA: TGTGCCAGCAGTCCCCGGGGGGGATGGGGCGCAGATACGCAGTATTTT. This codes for CASSPRGGWGADTQYF.

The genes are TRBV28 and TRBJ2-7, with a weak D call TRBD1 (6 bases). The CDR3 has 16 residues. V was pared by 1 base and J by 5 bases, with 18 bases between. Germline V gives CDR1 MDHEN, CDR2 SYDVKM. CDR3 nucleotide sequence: TGTGCCAGCAGTTTATCTGGAATCAGGGGTATCGACGAGCAGTACTTC. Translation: CASSLSGIRGIDEQYF.

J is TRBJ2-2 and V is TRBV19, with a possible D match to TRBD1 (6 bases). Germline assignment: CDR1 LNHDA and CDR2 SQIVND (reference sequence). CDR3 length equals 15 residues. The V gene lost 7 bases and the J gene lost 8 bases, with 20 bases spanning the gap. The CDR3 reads CASTPVTGTGGELFF. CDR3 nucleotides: TGTGCCAGTACCCCTGTTACAGGGACCGGTGGGGAGCTGTTTTTT. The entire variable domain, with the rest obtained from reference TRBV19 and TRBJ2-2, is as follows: DGGITQSPKYLFRKEGQNVTLSCEQNLNHDAMYWYRQDPGQGLRLIYYSQIVNDFQKGDIAEGYSVSREKKESFPLTVTSAQKNPTAFYLCASTPVTGTGGELFFGEGSRLTVL.

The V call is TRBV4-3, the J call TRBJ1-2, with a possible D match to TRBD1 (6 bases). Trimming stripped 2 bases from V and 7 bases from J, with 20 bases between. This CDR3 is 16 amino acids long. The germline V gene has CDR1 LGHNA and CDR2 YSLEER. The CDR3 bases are TGCGCCAGCAGCCAACGGGGGGCTGGGGCTAGCGGTGGCTACACCTTC. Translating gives CASSQRGAGASGGYTF.

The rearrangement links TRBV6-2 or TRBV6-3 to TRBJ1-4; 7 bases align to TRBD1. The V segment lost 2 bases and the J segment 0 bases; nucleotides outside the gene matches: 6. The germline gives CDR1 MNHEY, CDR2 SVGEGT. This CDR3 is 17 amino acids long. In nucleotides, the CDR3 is TGTGCCAGCAGTTACCAGACAGGGCGCACAACTAATGAAAAACTGTTTTTT. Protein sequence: CASSYQTGRTTNEKLFF.

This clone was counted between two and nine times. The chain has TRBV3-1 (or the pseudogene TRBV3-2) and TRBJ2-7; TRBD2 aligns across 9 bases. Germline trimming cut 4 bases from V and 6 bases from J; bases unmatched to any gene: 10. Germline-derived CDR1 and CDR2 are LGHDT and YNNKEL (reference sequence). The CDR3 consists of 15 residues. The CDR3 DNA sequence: TGTGCCAGCAGCCCCAGTAGCGGGAGCTCGCTCGAGCAGTACTTC. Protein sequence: CASSPSSGSSLEQYF.

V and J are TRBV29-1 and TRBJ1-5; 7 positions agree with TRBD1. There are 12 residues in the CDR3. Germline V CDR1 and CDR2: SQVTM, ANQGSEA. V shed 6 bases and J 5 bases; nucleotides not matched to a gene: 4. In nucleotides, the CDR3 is TGCAGCGTCCGGGACAGTGATCAGCCCCAGCATTTT. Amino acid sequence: CSVRDSDQPQHF. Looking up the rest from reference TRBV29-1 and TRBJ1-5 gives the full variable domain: SAVISQKPSRDICQRGTSLTIQCQVDSQVTMMFWYRQQPGQSLTLIATANQGSEATYESGFVIDKFPISRPNLTFSTLTVSNMSPEDSSIYLCSVRDSDQPQHFGDGTRLSIL.

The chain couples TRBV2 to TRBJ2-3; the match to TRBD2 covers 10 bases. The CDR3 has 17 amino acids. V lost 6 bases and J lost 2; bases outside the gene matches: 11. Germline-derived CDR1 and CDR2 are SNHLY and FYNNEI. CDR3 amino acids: CASSLGSGRGATDTQYF. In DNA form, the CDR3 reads TGTGCCAGCAGCCTGGGGAGCGGGAGGGGGGCCACAGATACGCAGTATTTT.

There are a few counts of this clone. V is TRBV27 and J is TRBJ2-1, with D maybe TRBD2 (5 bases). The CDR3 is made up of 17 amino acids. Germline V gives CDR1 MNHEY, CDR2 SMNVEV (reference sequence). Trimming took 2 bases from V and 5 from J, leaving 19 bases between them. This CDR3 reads CASSLKPVRVLNNEQFF. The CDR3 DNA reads TGTGCCAGCAGTTTAAAGCCGGTGCGGGTTCTTAACAATGAGCAGTTCTTC.

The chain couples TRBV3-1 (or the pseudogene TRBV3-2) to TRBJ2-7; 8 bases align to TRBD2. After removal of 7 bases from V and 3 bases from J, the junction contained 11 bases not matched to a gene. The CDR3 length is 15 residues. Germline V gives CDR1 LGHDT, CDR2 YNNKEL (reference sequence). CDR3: CASTGLAGSGYEQYF. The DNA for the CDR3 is TGTGCCAGCACCGGATTAGCGGGAAGCGGCTACGAGCAGTACTTC.

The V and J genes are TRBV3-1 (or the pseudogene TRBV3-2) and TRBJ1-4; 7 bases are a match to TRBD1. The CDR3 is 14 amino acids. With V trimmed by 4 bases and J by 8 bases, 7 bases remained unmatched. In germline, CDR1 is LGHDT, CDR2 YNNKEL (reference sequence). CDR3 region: CASSPSGTVEKLFF. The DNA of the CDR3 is TGTGCCAGCAGCCCCTCCGGGACAGTGGAAAAACTGTTTTTT.

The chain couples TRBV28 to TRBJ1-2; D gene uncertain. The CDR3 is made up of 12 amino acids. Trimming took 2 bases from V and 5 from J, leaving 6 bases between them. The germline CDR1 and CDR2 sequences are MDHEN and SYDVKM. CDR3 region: CASSLSQYGYTF. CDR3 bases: TGTGCCAGCAGTTTAAGTCAGTATGGCTACACCTTC.

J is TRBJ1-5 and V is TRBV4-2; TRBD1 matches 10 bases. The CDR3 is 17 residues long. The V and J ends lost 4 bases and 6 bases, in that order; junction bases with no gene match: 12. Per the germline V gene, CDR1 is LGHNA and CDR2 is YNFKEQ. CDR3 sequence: CASSLLRVTGGSQPQHF. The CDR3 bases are TGTGCCAGCAGCCTCCTAAGGGTGACAGGGGGCTCTCAGCCCCAGCATTTT.

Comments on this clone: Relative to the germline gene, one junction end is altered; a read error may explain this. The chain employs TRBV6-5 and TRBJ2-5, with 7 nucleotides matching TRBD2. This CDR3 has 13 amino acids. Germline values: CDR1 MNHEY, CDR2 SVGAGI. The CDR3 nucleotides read TGTGCCAGCAGCAAAATGGGACTACCGACGTATAACTTC. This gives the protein CASSKMGLPTYNF.

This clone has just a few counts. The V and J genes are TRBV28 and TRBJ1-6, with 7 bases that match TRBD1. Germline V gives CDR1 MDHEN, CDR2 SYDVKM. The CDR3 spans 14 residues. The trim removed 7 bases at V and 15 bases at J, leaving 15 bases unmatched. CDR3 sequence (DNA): TGTGCCAGCACCACCCATCAGGGGGTACAGCACCTCCACTTT. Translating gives CASTTHQGVQHLHF.

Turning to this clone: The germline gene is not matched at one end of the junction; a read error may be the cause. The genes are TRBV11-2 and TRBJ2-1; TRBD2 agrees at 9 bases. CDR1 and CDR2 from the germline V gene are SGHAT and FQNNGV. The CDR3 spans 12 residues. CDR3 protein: CASSSESSGNIF. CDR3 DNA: TGTGCCAGCAGCTCGGAATCTAGCGGGAACATCTTC.

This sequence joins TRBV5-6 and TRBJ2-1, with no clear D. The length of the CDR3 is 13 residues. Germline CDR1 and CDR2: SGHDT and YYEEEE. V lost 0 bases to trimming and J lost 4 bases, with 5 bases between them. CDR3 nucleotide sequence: TGTGCCAGCAGCTTGGGGCATTACAATGAGCAGTTCTTC. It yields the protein CASSLGHYNEQFF.

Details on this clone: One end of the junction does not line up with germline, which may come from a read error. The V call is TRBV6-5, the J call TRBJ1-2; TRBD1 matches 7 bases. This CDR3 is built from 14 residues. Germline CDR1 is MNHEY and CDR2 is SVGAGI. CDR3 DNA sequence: TGTGCCAGCAGTGACTCGACAGGGCTGTATGGCTACACCTTC. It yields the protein CASSDSTGLYGYTF.

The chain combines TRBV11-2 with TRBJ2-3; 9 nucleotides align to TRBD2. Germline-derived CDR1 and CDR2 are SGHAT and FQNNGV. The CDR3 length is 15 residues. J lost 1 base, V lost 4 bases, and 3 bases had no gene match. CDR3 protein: CASSWQRGGTDTQYF. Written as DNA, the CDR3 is TGTGCCAGCAGCTGGCAGCGGGGGGGCACAGATACGCAGTATTTT.

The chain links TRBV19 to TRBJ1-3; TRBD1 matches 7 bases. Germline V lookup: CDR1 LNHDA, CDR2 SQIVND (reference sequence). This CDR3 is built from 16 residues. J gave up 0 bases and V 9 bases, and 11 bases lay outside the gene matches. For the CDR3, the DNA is TGTGCCAGCCGATTGGGACAGATCGTCTCTGGAAACACCATATATTTT. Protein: CASRLGQIVSGNTIYF.